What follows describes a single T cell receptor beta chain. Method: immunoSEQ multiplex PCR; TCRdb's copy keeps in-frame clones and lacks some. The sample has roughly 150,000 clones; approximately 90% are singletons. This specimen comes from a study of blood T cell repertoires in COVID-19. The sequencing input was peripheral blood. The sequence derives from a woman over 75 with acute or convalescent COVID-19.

The CDR3 nucleotides are TGTGCCAGCAGTGGTCCGGGACAGGGGACACGCTATGGCTACACCTTC. This gives the protein CASSGPGQGTRYGYTF. The rearrangement links TRBV2 to TRBJ1-2, with 10 bases matching TRBD1. J was trimmed by 4 bases and V by 4 bases; bases with no gene match: 9. The CDR3 is 16 amino acids. Germline CDR1 reads SNHLY; CDR2 reads FYNNEI.